Listed below are T cell receptor beta chains from one sample, sequenced in a study of blood T cell repertoires in COVID-19. Clones were sequenced by immunoSEQ multiplex PCR, and TCRdb holds only the in-frame ones, with some missing. The sample has about 250,000 clones, about 87% seen once. Sequences were obtained from PBMCs or T cells enriched from blood (not recorded which). These receptor sequences come from a woman between 45 and 65 years old who had recovered from COVID-19. The CDR3 runs from the conserved cysteine through the conserved F or W. Fields, in order: CDR3 DNA, CDR3 protein, V gene, clone size, D gene, J gene. The D gene is left open where the match is weak. Size is stated for part of the rows, as once, few or many counts, or as a class when the clone is expanded.

DNA: TGTGCCAGCAGCACCGGGACAGGGGGTAGCACAGATACGCAGTATTTT
CDR3: CASSTGTGGSTDTQYF
V: TRBV5-6
size: NA
D: TRBD1
J: TRBJ2-3

DNA: TGTGCCAGCTCACCCTGGGAGGGAGACACCATATATTTT
CDR3: CASSPWEGDTIYF
V: TRBV18
size: NA
D: NA
J: TRBJ1-3

DNA: TGTGCCAGCACTCGAAGGGGACAAGCTAACTATGGCTACACCTTC
CDR3: CASTRRGQANYGYTF
V: TRBV6-5
size: NA
D: NA
J: TRBJ1-2

DNA: TGTGCCAGCAGCGGGACTAGCGGGAGAGATGTCATTCAGTACTTC
CDR3: CASSGTSGRDVIQYF
V: TRBV7-8
size: few
D: TRBD2
J: TRBJ2-4

DNA: TGTGCCAGCAGCCCAGGTGGGGGGGGATCCTATGGCTACACCTTC
CDR3: CASSPGGGGSYGYTF
V: TRBV6-5
size: NA
D: NA
J: TRBJ1-2

DNA: TGTGCCAGCAGCTTAGGGCAGGGGGCCTACAATGAGCAGTTCTTC
CDR3: CASSLGQGAYNEQFF
V: TRBV7-9
size: once
D: TRBD1
J: TRBJ2-1

DNA: TGTGCCAGTAGTATGGAGACAGGTGAGGTTTGGACTGAAGCTTTCTTT
CDR3: CASSMETGEVWTEAFF
V: TRBV19
size: NA
D: NA
J: TRBJ1-1

DNA: TGTGCCAGCAGCCCAGGACAGCACGTCTTAGCTTTCTTT
CDR3: CASSPGQHVLAFF
V: TRBV28
size: NA
D: NA
J: TRBJ1-1

DNA: TGTGCCACCAGCAGGACAGGTTCGAATCAGCCCCAGCATTTT
CDR3: CATSRTGSNQPQHF
V: TRBV15
size: NA
D: NA
J: TRBJ1-5

DNA: TGTGCCAGCAGCCCTAACTCAGGATCTGGGGCCAACGTCCTGACTTTC
CDR3: CASSPNSGSGANVLTF
V: TRBV7-6
size: NA
D: NA
J: TRBJ2-6

DNA: TGTGCCACCAGCACGTCCGCGGGACTCTATGGCTACACCTTC
CDR3: CATSTSAGLYGYTF
V: TRBV15
size: NA
D: NA
J: TRBJ1-2

DNA: TGTGCCAGTAGTGTAAGCGGACAGGGAGACTACGAGCAGTACTTC
CDR3: CASSVSGQGDYEQYF
V: TRBV19
size: NA
D: TRBD1
J: TRBJ2-7

DNA: TGTGCCAGCAGCGTTGGACAGGGAGACTACGAGCAGTACTTC
CDR3: CASSVGQGDYEQYF
V: TRBV9
size: NA
D: TRBD1
J: TRBJ2-7

DNA: TGTGCCAGCAGTTACCCACAGGGGGCCCAGCATTTT
CDR3: CASSYPQGAQHF
V: TRBV28
size: NA
D: TRBD1
J: TRBJ1-5

DNA: TGTGCCAGTAGTCCGTTGGGACAGGGACGAGGCTACACCTTC
CDR3: CASSPLGQGRGYTF
V: TRBV19
size: NA
D: TRBD1
J: TRBJ1-2

DNA: TGCGCCAGCAGCTTGGGGACTAGCGGCCACTACGAGCAGTACTTC
CDR3: CASSLGTSGHYEQYF
V: TRBV5-1
size: NA
D: TRBD2
J: TRBJ2-7

DNA: TGTGCCAGCAGGCTACAGGGCCAAGAGACCCAGTACTTC
CDR3: CASRLQGQETQYF
V: TRBV27
size: once
D: NA
J: TRBJ2-5

DNA: TGCGCCAGCAGCTTCTACGGGGCTAGCGGAGGGAGGATGGATGAGCAGTTCTTC
CDR3: CASSFYGASGGRMDEQFF
V: TRBV4-1
size: NA
D: TRBD2
J: TRBJ2-1

DNA: TGTGCCAGCAGACCAGGGGGCATCTCCACTGAAGCTTTCTTT
CDR3: CASRPGGISTEAFF
V: TRBV6-4
size: NA
D: TRBD1
J: TRBJ1-1

DNA: TGCGCCAGCACTGGGACATTCACCGGGGAGCTGTTTTTT
CDR3: CASTGTFTGELFF
V: TRBV5-1
size: NA
D: NA
J: TRBJ2-2

DNA: TGTGCCACCAGCAGAGGACAGATACTGAACACTGAAGCTTTCTTT
CDR3: CATSRGQILNTEAFF
V: TRBV15
size: NA
D: NA
J: TRBJ1-1

DNA: TGTGCCAGCAGGCCCGGGACAATCACTGGAAACACCATATATTTT
CDR3: CASRPGTITGNTIYF
V: TRBV7-9
size: medium-sized
D: NA
J: TRBJ1-3

DNA: TGTGCCAGCAGCTTAGTCGGAGCCTTCACAGATACGCAGTATTTT
CDR3: CASSLVGAFTDTQYF
V: TRBV11-2
size: NA
D: NA
J: TRBJ2-3

DNA: TGTGCCAGCAGTTTAGAAGTTTCTGGCGGGAGCTCCTACGAGCAGTACTTC
CDR3: CASSLEVSGGSSYEQYF
V: TRBV28
size: NA
D: TRBD2
J: TRBJ2-7

DNA: TGTGCCAGCAGTGAAAGGACAGGGAGTGGGCAGCCCCAGCATTTT
CDR3: CASSERTGSGQPQHF
V: TRBV2
size: NA
D: TRBD1
J: TRBJ1-5

DNA: TGTGCCTGGAGGAGGGACAGGGGGCTCAAGTCGGGACGAAAAAAACTGTTTTTT
CDR3: CAWRRDRGLKSGRKKLFF
V: TRBV30
size: NA
D: TRBD1
J: TRBJ1-4

DNA: TGTGCCAGCTCACCCGATACAGGGGGCTATATGAACACTGAAGCTTTCTTT
CDR3: CASSPDTGGYMNTEAFF
V: TRBV18
size: once
D: TRBD1
J: TRBJ1-1

DNA: TGTGCCAGCAGTCTTTTTCCGGGACTAGCGCCAGATACGCAGTATTTT
CDR3: CASSLFPGLAPDTQYF
V: TRBV2
size: once
D: TRBD2
J: TRBJ2-3

DNA: TGCGCCAGCAGCGACCCTAGCGGTAGCTACAATGAGCAGTTCTTC
CDR3: CASSDPSGSYNEQFF
V: TRBV5-1
size: NA
D: TRBD2
J: TRBJ2-1

DNA: TGTGCCAGCAGCGAGGGACAGGGCAATCAGCCCCAGCATTTT
CDR3: CASSEGQGNQPQHF
V: TRBV25-1
size: NA
D: TRBD1
J: TRBJ1-5

DNA: TGTGCCAGCAGTGACGGGACAGACCCCTACGAGCAGTACTTC
CDR3: CASSDGTDPYEQYF
V: TRBV2
size: NA
D: TRBD1
J: TRBJ2-7

DNA: TGTGCCAGTACCCTGATGGGGGAGGCTAACTATGGCTACACCTTC
CDR3: CASTLMGEANYGYTF
V: TRBV19
size: NA
D: NA
J: TRBJ1-2

DNA: TGTGCCATCAGTGAGTCTGTGGGGGCGATAGAGACCCAGTACTTC
CDR3: CAISESVGAIETQYF
V: TRBV10-3
size: NA
D: NA
J: TRBJ2-5

DNA: TGCAGTGTTAAGCCGGGCAATGAGCAGTTCTTC
CDR3: CSVKPGNEQFF
V: TRBV20-1
size: once
D: NA
J: TRBJ2-1

DNA: TGTGCCAGCAGACCCCGACAGGGTGCGGCGGGGACTGAAGCTTTCTTT
CDR3: CASRPRQGAAGTEAFF
V: TRBV5-4
size: NA
D: TRBD1
J: TRBJ1-1

DNA: TGTGCCAGTAGTACCCCGCTAGTGACCGGGGAGCTGTTTTTT
CDR3: CASSTPLVTGELFF
V: TRBV19
size: NA
D: NA
J: TRBJ2-2

DNA: TGTGCCAGCAGCCAGAATCGGGACATGGCTGAAGCTTTCTTT
CDR3: CASSQNRDMAEAFF
V: TRBV3-1/TRBV3-2
size: NA
D: NA
J: TRBJ1-1